The clone carrying this TCR beta chain was recorded a few times. The entry originates in a study of blood T cell repertoires in COVID-19. Sequenced by immunoSEQ multiplex PCR; TCRdb stores in-frame clones only, minus some. The sample contains about 210,000 clones, about 90% of which appear only once. This TCR derives from a man aged 25 to 40 who had recovered from COVID-19. The sample was PBMCs or T cells enriched from blood (not recorded which).

CDR3 protein: CASSSGQGAHYGYTF. The CDR3, as DNA: TGTGCCAGCAGTTCGGGACAGGGGGCTCACTATGGCTACACCTTC. This chain links TRBV28 with TRBJ1-2, with 12 bases identical to TRBD1. V lost 4 bases and J lost 3; bases outside the gene matches: 3. The CDR3 has 15 amino acids. CDR1 MDHEN and CDR2 SYDVKM come from the germline V gene.